Sequencing of this TCR beta chain was carried out in a study of response to subunit inactivated influenza vaccine. The sample holds a few counts of this clonotype. MiXCR was run by TCRdb on the RT-PCR reads, yielding one entry per CDR3 protein. The data contain around 650,000 distinct CDR3 sequences, around 16% of them singletons. The material sequenced was PBMCs from blood, taken 11 to 12 days after vaccination. This TCR derives from a middle-aged man who received an inactivated influenza vaccine.

The CDR3 DNA follows: TGTGCCAGCAGAGATCGGACAGGGGGGGCTTCCTACAATGAGCAGTTCTTC. The encoded protein is CASRDRTGGASYNEQFF. The V gene is TRBV12-3 or TRBV12-4, the J gene TRBJ2-1, with TRBD1 matching 10 bases. There are 17 residues in the CDR3. Trimming took 6 bases from V and 1 from J; bases not matched to a gene: 9.